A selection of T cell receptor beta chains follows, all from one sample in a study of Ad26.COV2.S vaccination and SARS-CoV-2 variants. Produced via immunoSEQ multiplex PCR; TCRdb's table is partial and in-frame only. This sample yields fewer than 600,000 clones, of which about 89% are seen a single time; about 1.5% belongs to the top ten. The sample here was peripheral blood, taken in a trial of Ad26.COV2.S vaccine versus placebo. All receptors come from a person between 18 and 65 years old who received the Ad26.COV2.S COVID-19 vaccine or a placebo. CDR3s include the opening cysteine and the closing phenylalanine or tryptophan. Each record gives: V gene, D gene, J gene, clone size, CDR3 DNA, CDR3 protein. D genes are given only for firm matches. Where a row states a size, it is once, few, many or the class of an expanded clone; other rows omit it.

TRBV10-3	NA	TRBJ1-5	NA	TGTGCCATCAGCAGGGAGGCTCAGCCCCAGCATTTT	CAISREAQPQHF
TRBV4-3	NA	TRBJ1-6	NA	TGCGCCAGCAGCCCCAGGCGGACCTATAATTCACCCCTCCACTTT	CASSPRRTYNSPLHF
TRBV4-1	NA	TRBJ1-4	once	TGCGCCAGCAGCCAAGATCCGGGGGAGCTTAATGAAAAACTGTTTTTT	CASSQDPGELNEKLFF
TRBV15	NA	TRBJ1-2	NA	TGTGCCACCAGCAGAGTTCGGGGGTTCGATGGCTACACCTTC	CATSRVRGFDGYTF
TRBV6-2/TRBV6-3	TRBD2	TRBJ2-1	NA	TGTGCCAGCAGTTACCGGACTAGCCGGGTCCCCCCCCAAAAAAACAATGAGCAGTTCTTC	CASSYRTSRVPPQKNNEQFF
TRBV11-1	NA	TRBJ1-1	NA	TGTGCCAGCAGCTTGCAGGGGCTGAACACTGAAGCTTTCTTT	CASSLQGLNTEAFF
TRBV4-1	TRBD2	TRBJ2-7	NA	TGCGCCAGCAGCCAAGACTGGCTAGCGGGGAGCTCCTACGAGCAGTACTTC	CASSQDWLAGSSYEQYF
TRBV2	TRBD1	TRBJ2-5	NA	TGTGCCACCACGCCATCTGGACAGGGAAAGACCCAGTACTTC	CATTPSGQGKTQYF
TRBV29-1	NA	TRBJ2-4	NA	TGCAGCGTGACAGGAGTGGGAGCCAAAAACATTCAGTACTTC	CSVTGVGAKNIQYF
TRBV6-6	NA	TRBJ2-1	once	TGTGCCAGCAGACGACCTGACACCACCTCCTACAATGAGCAGTTCTTC	CASRRPDTTSYNEQFF
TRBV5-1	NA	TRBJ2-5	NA	TGCGCCAGCAGCCCGGGGGCAGGGTGGGAGACCCAGTACTTC	CASSPGAGWETQYF
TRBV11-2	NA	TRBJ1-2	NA	TGTGCCAGCAGCTTAGGGCTAAGACACACCTTC	CASSLGLRHTF
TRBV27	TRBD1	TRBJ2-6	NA	TGTGCCAGCAGTTTCCACGGACAGGGGGCGGAATATGGGGCCAACGTCCTGACTTTC	CASSFHGQGAEYGANVLTF
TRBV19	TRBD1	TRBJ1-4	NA	TGTGCCAGTAGTAGGGGACAGACAACTAATGAAAAACTGTTTTTT	CASSRGQTTNEKLFF
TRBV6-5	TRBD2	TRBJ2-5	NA	TGTGCCAGCAGTTACGTGCTAGCGGGTTTTCAGACCCAGTACTTC	CASSYVLAGFQTQYF
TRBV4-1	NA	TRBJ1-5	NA	TGCGCCAGCAGCCAAGATCCTTTTCAGCCCCAGCATTTT	CASSQDPFQPQHF
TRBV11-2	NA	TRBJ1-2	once	TGTGCCAGCAGCTCGGTCGCAGGCGCTAACTATGGCTACACCTTC	CASSSVAGANYGYTF
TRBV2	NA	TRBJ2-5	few	TGTGCCAGCAGTGAGGGACGTCAAGAGACCCAGTACTTC	CASSEGRQETQYF
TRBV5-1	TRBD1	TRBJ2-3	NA	TGCGCCAGCAGCTTGGGGGACAGCGTTCCGGCAGATACGCAGTATTTT	CASSLGDSVPADTQYF
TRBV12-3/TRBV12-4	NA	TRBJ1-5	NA	TGTGCCAGCAGTTTCCGAAATCAGCCCCAGCATTTT	CASSFRNQPQHF
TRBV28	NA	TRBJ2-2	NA	TGTGCCAGCAGGCTAGGAACACGGGGCACCGGGGAGCTGTTTTTT	CASRLGTRGTGELFF
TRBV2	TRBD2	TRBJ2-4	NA	TGTGCCAGCAGCACGACTAGCGGGAGGGGGAAAAACATTCAGTACTTC	CASSTTSGRGKNIQYF
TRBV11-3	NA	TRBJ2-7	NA	TGTGCCAGCAGCCCCACAGGCGGTTCCTACGAGCAGTACTTC	CASSPTGGSYEQYF
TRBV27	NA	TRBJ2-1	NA	TGTGCCAGCAGTTTACAGGGGCCGCTGGGCCTTGAGCAGTTCTTC	CASSLQGPLGLEQFF
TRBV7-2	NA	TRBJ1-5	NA	TGTGCCAGCAGCTTAGGTGCGGGAGGTCAGCCCCAGCATTTT	CASSLGAGGQPQHF
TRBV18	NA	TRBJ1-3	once	TGTGCCAGCTCACCCTCGGGGGAAACCATATATTTT	CASSPSGETIYF
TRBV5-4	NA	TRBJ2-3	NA	TGTGCCAGCAGCCTCAGGGGACCCACAGATACGCAGTATTTT	CASSLRGPTDTQYF